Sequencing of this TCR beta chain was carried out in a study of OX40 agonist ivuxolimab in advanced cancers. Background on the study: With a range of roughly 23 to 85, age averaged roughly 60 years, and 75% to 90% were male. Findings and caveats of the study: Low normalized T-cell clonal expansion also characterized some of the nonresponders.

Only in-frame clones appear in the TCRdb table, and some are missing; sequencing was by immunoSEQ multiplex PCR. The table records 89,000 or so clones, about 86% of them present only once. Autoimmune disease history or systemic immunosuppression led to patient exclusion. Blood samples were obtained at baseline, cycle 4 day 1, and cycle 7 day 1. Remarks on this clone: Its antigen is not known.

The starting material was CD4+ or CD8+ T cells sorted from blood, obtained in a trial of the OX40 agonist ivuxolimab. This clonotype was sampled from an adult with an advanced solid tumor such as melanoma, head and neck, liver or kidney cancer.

As DNA, the CDR3 is TGCGCCAGCAGCCAAGCCTTATGGGTCAGCACAGATACGCAGTATTTT. This translates into CASSQALWVSTDTQYF. The V and J genes are TRBV4-3 and TRBJ2-3; D gene ambiguous. V was pared by 1 base and J by 0 bases, with 11 bases between. The CDR3 runs 16 residues. Germline CDR1 is LGHNA and CDR2 is YSLEER.